A single sample is the source of the 32 T cell receptor beta chains below, sequenced in a study of OX40 agonist ivuxolimab in advanced cancers. Generated by immunoSEQ multiplex PCR, the TCRdb table keeps only in-frame clones and is missing some. The sample shows about 22,000 clones, 80% to 90% of them seen only once. The material sequenced was CD4+ or CD8+ T cells sorted from blood, taken in a trial of the OX40 agonist ivuxolimab. These receptors all come from an adult with an advanced solid tumor such as melanoma, head and neck, liver or kidney cancer.

The chain joins TRBV6-5 to TRBJ1-1, with a possible D match to TRBD1 (6 bases). CDR3 length: 16 amino acids. Per germline, CDR1 MNHEY and CDR2 SVGAGI. The V and J ends lost 2 bases and 1 base respectively, with 14 bases between them. CDR3 nucleotides: TGTGCCAGCAGTTACGCCCCACAGGGATCGAACACTGAAGCTTTCTTT. It yields the protein CASSYAPQGSNTEAFF.

The rearrangement uses TRBV9 and TRBJ1-3; the D gene is possibly TRBD1 (5 bases). The V gene lost 0 bases and the J gene lost 4 bases, with 8 bases spanning the gap. CDR3 size: 14 residues. CDR1 and CDR2 (germline): SGDLS, YYNGEE. The CDR3 DNA follows: TGTGCCAGCAGCGTAGGGGGCGCCGGAAACACCATATATTTT. Encoded protein: CASSVGGAGNTIYF.

The chain links TRBV29-1 to TRBJ1-2, with D unclear. Trimming shortened V by 2 bases and J by 8 bases, and 6 bases separated the two germline ends. Germline CDR1 SQVTM, CDR2 ANQGSEA. There are 10 residues in the CDR3. The CDR3 spells CSVERRGYTF. The DNA for the CDR3 is TGCAGCGTTGAACGTAGGGGCTACACCTTC.

The J gene is TRBJ2-3, the V gene TRBV9, with TRBD2 matching 11 bases. Germline values: CDR1 SGDLS, CDR2 YYNGEE. The CDR3 has 16 residues. J was trimmed by 4 bases and V by 1 base; bases with no gene match: 5. The CDR3 sequence: CASSVNLAGGSDTQYF. CDR3 coding DNA: TGTGCCAGCAGCGTAAACCTAGCGGGGGGTTCAGATACGCAGTATTTT. The complete variable domain, with remaining parts taken from reference TRBV9 and TRBJ2-3, reads DSGVTQTPKHLITATGQRVTLRCSPRSGDLSVYWYQQSLDQGLQFLIQYYNGEERAKGNILERFSAQQFPDLHSELNLSSLELGDSALYFCASSVNLAGGSDTQYFGPGTRLTVL.

The rearrangement links TRBV5-1 to TRBJ1-1; 7 positions match TRBD1. Unmatched junction bases numbered 4, after V lost 4 bases and J lost 4 bases. This CDR3 comprises 13 residues. Per the germline V gene, CDR1 is SGHRS and CDR2 is YFSETQ. The CDR3 DNA follows: TGCGCCAGCAGCCGACAGGGTAGCACTGAAGCTTTCTTT. Residues: CASSRQGSTEAFF. Looking up the rest from reference TRBV5-1 and TRBJ1-1 gives the full variable domain: KAGVTQTPRYLIKTRGQQVTLSCSPISGHRSVSWYQQTPGQGLQFLFEYFSETQRNKGNFPGRFSGRQFSNSRSEMNVSTLELGDSALYLCASSRQGSTEAFFGQGTRLTVV.

The chain couples TRBV7-9 to TRBJ1-1; 7 bases agree with TRBD1. Germline lookup yields CDR1 SEHNR and CDR2 FQNEAQ (reference sequence). J gave up 4 bases and V 5 bases, and 7 bases lay outside the gene matches. This CDR3 comprises 14 residues. The CDR3 sequence is CASSPRQGGTEAFF. The DNA for the CDR3 is TGTGCCAGCAGCCCCCGACAGGGAGGCACTGAAGCTTTCTTT.

This chain uses TRBV19 with TRBJ1-2, with TRBD1 identical over 7 bases. Trimming took 3 bases from V and 5 from J; bases not matched to a gene: 12. CDR1 and CDR2 (germline): LNHDA, SQIVND (reference sequence). The CDR3 length is 16 residues. This CDR3 is CASSITLRRGQYGYTF. CDR3 nucleotides: TGTGCCAGTAGTATCACGCTGCGGAGGGGGCAATATGGCTACACCTTC. Filled out from reference TRBV19 and TRBJ1-2, the complete variable domain reads DGGITQSPKYLFRKEGQNVTLSCEQNLNHDAMYWYRQDPGQGLRLIYYSQIVNDFQKGDIAEGYSVSREKKESFPLTVTSAQKNPTAFYLCASSITLRRGQYGYTFGSGTRLTVV.

The gene calls are TRBV2 and TRBJ2-7, with TRBD2 identical over 8 bases. Germline lookup yields CDR1 SNHLY and CDR2 FYNNEI. Trimming cost V 1 base and J 3 bases; bases outside gene matches: 2. The CDR3 runs to 14 residues. The CDR3 DNA reads TGTGCCAGCAGTGAAGGGGCGGGGGGCTACGAGCAGTACTTC. Protein: CASSEGAGGYEQYF.

The chain is built from TRBV13 and TRBJ2-1; possible D gene TRBD1, 6 bases. The germline CDR1 and CDR2 sequences are PRHDT and FYEKMQ (reference sequence). The V gene lost 5 bases and the J gene lost 5 bases, with 16 bases spanning the gap. The CDR3 totals 15 residues. CDR3 in DNA: TGTGCCAGCAGCCTTCCGGGACATAGGAACAATGAGCAGTTCTTC. This gives the protein CASSLPGHRNNEQFF. The whole variable domain, remainder taken from reference TRBV13 and TRBJ2-1, is AAGVIQSPRHLIKEKRETATLKCYPIPRHDTVYWYQQGPGQDPQFLISFYEKMQSDKGSIPDRFSAQQFSDYHSELNMSSLELGDSALYFCASSLPGHRNNEQFFGPGTRLTVL.

Only one count was recorded for this clone. This chain joins TRBV19 and TRBJ2-5, with 10 bases matching TRBD1. The germline V gene has CDR1 LNHDA and CDR2 SQIVND (reference sequence). V lost 4 bases, J lost 2 bases, and 7 bases stayed unmatched. This CDR3 contains 16 residues. For the CDR3, the DNA is TGTGCCAGTAGTACTCCCCGGGACAGGGGACAAGAGACCCAGTACTTC. Its protein is CASSTPRDRGQETQYF. The full variable domain, completed using reference TRBV19 and TRBJ2-5, is DGGITQSPKYLFRKEGQNVTLSCEQNLNHDAMYWYRQDPGQGLRLIYYSQIVNDFQKGDIAEGYSVSREKKESFPLTVTSAQKNPTAFYLCASSTPRDRGQETQYFGPGTRLLVL.

The genes are TRBV6-6 and TRBJ2-7, with D unclear. This CDR3 has 14 amino acids. The V gene lost 2 bases and the J gene lost 0 bases, with 8 bases spanning the gap. Germline-derived CDR1 and CDR2 are MNHNY and SVGAGI (reference sequence). The CDR3 coding sequence is TGTGCCAGCAGTTACGAGGACCTCTCCTACGAGCAGTACTTC. It yields the protein CASSYEDLSYEQYF.

The chain couples TRBV30 to TRBJ2-1, with D possibly matching TRBD2 (6 bases). The V end was cut by 1 base, the J end by 7 bases, with 8 bases between. The CDR3 totals 12 residues. The germline V gene has CDR1 GTSNPN and CDR2 SVGIG (reference sequence). The CDR3 is CAWSAGRNEQFF. The CDR3 DNA reads as TGTGCCTGGAGTGCGGGGAGGAATGAGCAGTTCTTC.

The chain recombines TRBV5-6 with TRBJ2-5; the D gene is possibly TRBD2 (6 bases). V was clipped by 2 bases and J by 0 bases, with 17 bases between them. The CDR3 has 17 residues. Germline loops: CDR1 SGHDT, CDR2 YYEEEE. The CDR3 loop reads CASSFQLVGEDQETQYF. The CDR3 DNA sequence: TGTGCCAGCAGCTTCCAACTCGTGGGGGAGGACCAAGAGACCCAGTACTTC.

J is TRBJ1-1 and V is TRBV29-1; TRBD1 might be the D (6 bases). The V end was cut by 7 bases, the J end by 3 bases, with 18 bases between. Per germline, CDR1 SQVTM and CDR2 ANQGSEA. The CDR3 covers 14 residues. Here the CDR3 DNA reads TGCAGCGCCAAAGGGGGGGAGACGGACACTGAAGCTTTCTTT. Protein product: CSAKGGETDTEAFF.

The chain links TRBV30 to TRBJ1-5; D is possibly TRBD1 (5 bases). V lost 2 bases and J 7 bases, leaving 12 bases between the germline ends. Germline V CDR1 and CDR2: GTSNPN, SVGIG (reference sequence). The CDR3 runs to 13 residues. CDR3 sequence (DNA): TGTGCCTGGAGTTGGGGGTCTAAGCAGCCCCAGCATTTT. It encodes CAWSWGSKQPQHF.

The J gene is TRBJ1-1, the V gene TRBV9; maybe TRBD1 (5 bases). From germline, CDR1 is SGDLS and CDR2 YYNGEE. V gave up 3 bases and J gave up 0 bases, with 12 bases separating them. The CDR3 is 15 amino acids. CDR3 coding DNA: TGTGCCAGCAGCGGGGGCGGACAACTGAACACTGAAGCTTTCTTT. This translates into CASSGGGQLNTEAFF. The full variable domain, completed using reference TRBV9 and TRBJ1-1, is DSGVTQTPKHLITATGQRVTLRCSPRSGDLSVYWYQQSLDQGLQFLIQYYNGEERAKGNILERFSAQQFPDLHSELNLSSLELGDSALYFCASSGGGQLNTEAFFGQGTRLTVV.

The genes are TRBV28 and TRBJ2-5; 11 bases map to TRBD1. V shed 7 bases, J shed 4 bases, and the junction held 11 bases outside the gene matches. Germline CDR1 is MDHEN and CDR2 is SYDVKM. This CDR3 is built from 16 residues. As DNA, the CDR3 is TGTGCCAGCAACCCCCGGGACAGGGGGAACAGAGAGACCCAGTACTTC. It is translated as CASNPRDRGNRETQYF.

The V call is TRBV4-1, the J call TRBJ1-2; tentatively, D is TRBD1 (6 bases). The CDR3 contains 15 residues. The germline V gene encodes CDR1 MGHRA and CDR2 YSYEKL. V lost 3 bases and J lost 3, with 14 bases in between. The CDR3 is CASSHLAGGDYGYTF. For the CDR3, the DNA is TGCGCCAGCAGCCACTTAGCGGGGGGCGACTATGGCTACACCTTC.

This clone appeared once. This rearrangement joins TRBV9 to TRBJ1-2; a possible D gene is TRBD1 (6 bases). V lost 4 bases and J lost 2, with 12 bases in between. The CDR3 runs to 14 residues. CDR1 and CDR2 (germline): SGDLS, YYNGEE. The chain's CDR3 is CASSSNTGNYGYTF. CDR3 bases: TGTGCCAGCAGCTCAAACACAGGGAACTATGGCTACACCTTC.

This clone has a handful of counts. This CDR3 is also generated by other DNA sequences in the sample. The genes are TRBV27 and TRBJ2-1, with D uncertain. Germline V gene lookup returns CDR1 MNHEY and CDR2 SMNVEV (reference sequence). The CDR3 runs to 12 residues. With 2 bases removed from V and 6 bases from J, the gap between germline ends came to 5 bases. The CDR3 region has the DNA TGTGCCAGCAGTTTAATAGGCAATGAGCAGTTCTTC. Translated: CASSLIGNEQFF.

This clone was found once. As DNA, the CDR3 is TGTGCCAGCAGCCAGGGCCGGGGACAGGGCCACTACGAGCAGTACTTC. As protein: CASSQGRGQGHYEQYF. This sequence joins TRBV28 and TRBJ2-7; 9 bases align to TRBD1. V lost 6 bases and J lost 3; bases outside the gene matches: 12. Germline CDR1 reads MDHEN; CDR2 reads SYDVKM. The CDR3 length is 16 residues.

This chain joins TRBV19 and TRBJ2-1, with unresolved D. The CDR3 is 10 residues long. CDR1 and CDR2 from the germline V gene are LNHDA and SQIVND (reference sequence). Between the trimmed V and J ends, which lost 6 bases and 8 bases, there was a span of 5 bases. CDR3 bases: TGTGCCAGTAGGGGCGATGAGCAGTTCTTC. As protein: CASRGDEQFF.

The V call is TRBV5-1, the J call TRBJ1-5; 7 nucleotides align to TRBD1. The CDR3 covers 15 residues. With 3 bases clipped from V and 4 bases from J, the junction kept 7 bases outside the gene matches. Germline V gene lookup returns CDR1 SGHRS and CDR2 YFSETQ. The chain's CDR3 is CASSSTGSLNQPQHF. The CDR3 coding sequence is TGCGCCAGCAGCTCGACAGGGTCCTTAAATCAGCCCCAGCATTTT.

The V and J genes are TRBV28 and TRBJ2-2; 8 positions match TRBD2. V lost 3 bases, J lost 4 bases, and 1 base stayed unmatched. In germline, CDR1 is MDHEN, CDR2 SYDVKM. This CDR3 comprises 14 residues. The CDR3 region has the DNA TGTGCCAGCAGTTTCCGGGGGGGCACCGGGGAGCTGTTTTTT. Its translation is CASSFRGGTGELFF.

This chain's CDR3 is CASSLAGAGETQYF. CDR3 DNA sequence: TGTGCCAGCAGCTTAGCAGGGGCAGGGGAGACCCAGTACTTC. The rearrangement uses TRBV7-3 and TRBJ2-5; the D gene is possibly TRBD1 (6 bases). Germline V gene data show CDR1 as SGHTA and CDR2 as FQGTGA. V lost 2 bases and J 5 bases, leaving 12 bases between the germline ends. The CDR3 sequence is 14 residues long.

V gene TRBV5-5 combines with J gene TRBJ2-7, with D perhaps TRBD1 (5 bases). V gave up 3 bases and J gave up 3 bases, with 16 bases separating them. The CDR3 is 15 amino acids. Looked up from germline, CDR1 is SGHKS and CDR2 is YYEKEE (reference sequence). The CDR3 DNA sequence: TGTGCCAGCAGCTCCTCCCCGACAGAGCACTACGAGCAGTACTTC. As protein: CASSSSPTEHYEQYF.

The chain employs TRBV11-3 and TRBJ2-1, with D maybe TRBD2 (9 bases). Germline assignment: CDR1 SGHNT and CDR2 YENEEA. V was trimmed by 5 bases and J by 0 bases, leaving 20 bases between them. The CDR3 runs 18 residues. As DNA, the CDR3 is TGTGCCAGCAGCCAGGGGGCGAATAGCGGGGGCTCCTACAATGAGCAGTTCTTC. Translated: CASSQGANSGGSYNEQFF.

The chain has TRBV6-6 and TRBJ1-5; D call uncertain. The germline V and J ends were trimmed by 0 bases and 3 bases, with 3 bases remaining between them. The CDR3 has 13 residues. CDR1 is MNHNY and CDR2 is SVGAGI in the germline V gene (reference sequence). CDR3 sequence (DNA): TGTGCCAGCAGTTACTCTCTCAATCAGCCCCAGCATTTT. The encoded protein is CASSYSLNQPQHF.

This rearrangement joins TRBV13 to TRBJ2-3; tentatively, D is TRBD1 or TRBD2 (7 bases each). CDR3 length: 16 amino acids. The V gene's germline CDR1 is PRHDT and CDR2 FYEKMQ (reference sequence). The V gene lost 5 bases and the J gene lost 3 bases, with 18 bases spanning the gap. Here the CDR3 reads CASSPGGEGRTDTQYF. The CDR3 nucleotides read TGTGCCAGCAGCCCAGGGGGGGAGGGCCGGACAGATACGCAGTATTTT.

This sequence joins TRBV4-2 and TRBJ2-5, with D unresolved. Germline V gives CDR1 LGHNA, CDR2 YNFKEQ. This CDR3 spans 14 amino acids. Trimming stripped 5 bases from V and 3 bases from J, with 13 bases between. The CDR3 is CASSTETWEETQYF. The CDR3 DNA follows: TGTGCCAGCAGCACTGAGACCTGGGAAGAGACCCAGTACTTC.

This sequence joins TRBV5-1 and TRBJ2-5, with a tentative D call TRBD2 (5 bases). In germline, CDR1 is SGHRS, CDR2 YFSETQ. The CDR3 runs 16 residues. V lost 5 bases to trimming and J lost 0 bases, with 17 bases between them. DNA of the CDR3: TGCGCCAGCAGACCCTCCACGGGAAACTACCAAGAGACCCAGTACTTC. This gives the protein CASRPSTGNYQETQYF.

The V call is TRBV13, the J call TRBJ2-7, with a tentative D call TRBD2 (5 bases). Trimming shortened V by 1 base and J by 7 bases, and 11 bases separated the two germline ends. This CDR3 is built from 13 residues. The germline gives CDR1 PRHDT, CDR2 FYEKMQ (reference sequence). The CDR3 here is CASSLAVTGEQYF. The CDR3 DNA sequence: TGTGCCAGCAGCTTAGCCGTGACGGGGGAGCAGTACTTC.